This T cell receptor (beta chain) emerged from a study of neoadjuvant nivolumab and ipilimumab in lung cancer. Libraries were prepared by immunoSEQ multiplex PCR; TCRdb keeps only in-frame clonotypes and omits some of them. There are tens of thousands of clones in the sample; roughly nine tenths occur only once, and approximately 3.3% lies in the top ten. With regard to this clone: What it binds is unknown.

The junction had 2 bases not matched to a gene; V was cut back by 6 bases and J by 2 bases. The CDR3 extends over 15 amino acids. Per the germline V gene, CDR1 is KGHSH and CDR2 is LQKENI. Findings and limits, study-wide: TCR clonality did not significantly correlate with pathologic tumor regression. Pretherapy blood TCR richness correlated positively with resected tumor richness. Only two of four nivolumab-treated tumors gained richness and clonality by surgery.

The sequenced sample was peripheral blood, obtained before neoadjuvant nivolumab, alone or with ipilimumab. The clonotype originates from an adult with non-small cell lung cancer. The chain recombines TRBV18 with TRBJ2-6; 9 bases fit TRBD1. CDR3 nucleotide sequence: TGTGCCAGCTCCGGACAGGGGACTGGGGCCAACGTCCTGACTTTC. Translation gives CASSGQGTGANVLTF.